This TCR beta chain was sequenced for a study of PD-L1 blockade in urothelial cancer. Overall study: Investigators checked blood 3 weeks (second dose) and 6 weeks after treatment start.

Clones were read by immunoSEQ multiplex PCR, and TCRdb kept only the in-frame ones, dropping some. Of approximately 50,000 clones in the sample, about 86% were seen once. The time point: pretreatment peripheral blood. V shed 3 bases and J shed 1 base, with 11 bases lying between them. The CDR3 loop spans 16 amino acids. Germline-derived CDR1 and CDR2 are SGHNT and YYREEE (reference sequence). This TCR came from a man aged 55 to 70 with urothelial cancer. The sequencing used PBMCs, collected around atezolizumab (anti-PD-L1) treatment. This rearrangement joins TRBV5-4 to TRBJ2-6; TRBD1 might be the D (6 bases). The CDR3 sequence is CASSSTQGSGANVLTF. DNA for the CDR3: TGTGCCAGCAGCTCGACACAGGGTTCTGGGGCCAACGTCCTGACTTTC.